The 17 T cell receptor beta chains below were found in one sample sequenced in a study of T cell responses to AZD1222 COVID-19 vaccine. Assay: immunoSEQ multiplex PCR; the TCRdb copy retains only in-frame clones and omits some. The top ten clones hold over 3% of a sample with around 120,000 clones, approximately 90% of them seen once. The sample was peripheral blood, taken on day 0 of AZD1222 vaccination. Receptor source: an adult in good health.

This clone was observed once. The chain links TRBV19 to TRBJ1-5; D gene unclear. The ends were cut back, 8 bases at V and 7 bases at J, with 18 bases in the middle. Germline loops: CDR1 LNHDA, CDR2 SQIVND (reference sequence). This CDR3 contains 14 residues. The CDR3 region is CASSQSLSRQPQHF. CDR3 sequence (DNA): TGTGCCAGTTCCCAAAGCCTCTCGAGGCAGCCCCAGCATTTT.

This chain uses TRBV29-1 with TRBJ1-2, with TRBD1 as a possible D gene (5 bases). The CDR3 consists of 15 residues. V dropped 6 bases and J dropped 4 bases, with 21 bases sitting between them. CDR1 is SQVTM, CDR2 ANQGSEA, per germline. The CDR3 is CSVPGEKGHLYGYTF. Here the CDR3 DNA reads TGCAGCGTACCAGGCGAAAAAGGACACCTCTATGGCTACACCTTC.

V usage is TRBV11-1 and J usage is TRBJ1-4; tentatively, D is TRBD1 (5 bases). The CDR3 length is 16 residues. With 2 bases removed from V and 0 bases from J, the gap between germline ends came to 10 bases. Germline V gene sequence: CDR1 SGHAT, CDR2 FQDESV (reference sequence). This chain's CDR3 is CASSLRRQTTNEKLFF. In DNA form, the CDR3 reads TGTGCCAGCAGCTTACGCCGACAGACAACTAATGAAAAACTGTTTTTT.

V gene TRBV12-3 or TRBV12-4 combines with J gene TRBJ1-1, with D maybe TRBD1 (5 bases). The CDR3 is 13 residues long. V lost 6 bases and J 11 bases, leaving 19 bases between the germline ends. CDR3 amino acids: CASRTSGRPVAFF. CDR3 DNA sequence: TGTGCCAGCAGAACGTCGGGACGCCCGGTGGCTTTCTTT.

The chain couples TRBV11-2 to TRBJ2-7; D is undetermined. Germline-derived CDR1 and CDR2 are SGHAT and FQNNGV. The CDR3 consists of 14 residues. The ends were cut back, 0 bases at V and 1 base at J, with 7 bases in the middle. CDR3 sequence: CASSLEGSSYEQYF. The CDR3 nucleotides read TGTGCCAGCAGCTTAGAAGGCAGTTCCTACGAGCAGTACTTC.

The V call is TRBV5-1, the J call TRBJ2-3; D is possibly TRBD1 or TRBD2 (5 bases each). With 1 base removed from V and 0 bases from J, the gap between germline ends came to 9 bases. The CDR3 totals 15 residues. The germline CDR1 and CDR2 sequences are SGHRS and YFSETQ. The CDR3, as DNA: TGCGCCAGCAGCTTGAAGAGGGGTAGCACAGATACGCAGTATTTT. This encodes CASSLKRGSTDTQYF.

The chain employs TRBV7-9 and TRBJ1-5, with a possible D match to TRBD1 (5 bases). Germline V CDR1 and CDR2: SEHNR, FQNEAQ (reference sequence). Trimming took off 4 bases at V and 4 bases at J, with 11 bases between the two ends. This CDR3 has 14 amino acids. Here the CDR3 DNA reads TGTGCCAGCAGCTCCAGGGACCTGAATCAGCCCCAGCATTTT. Its translation is CASSSRDLNQPQHF.

V usage is TRBV4-1 and J usage is TRBJ1-4, with D perhaps TRBD1 (5 bases). V dropped 1 base and J dropped 15 bases, with 15 bases sitting between them. Germline-derived CDR1 and CDR2 are MGHRA and YSYEKL. This CDR3 has 13 residues. The CDR3 DNA follows: TGCGCCAGCAGCCAAGGTTTCACTGGAGGGGTGTTTTTT. It is translated as CASSQGFTGGVFF.

The chain employs TRBV6-5 and TRBJ1-5; TRBD1 matches 7 bases. The germline CDR1 and CDR2 sequences are MNHEY and SVGAGI. J was trimmed by 4 bases and V by 6 bases; bases with no gene match: 3. The CDR3 has 13 amino acids. The CDR3 sequence: CASRGQINQPQHF. As DNA, the CDR3 is TGTGCCAGCAGGGGACAGATTAATCAGCCCCAGCATTTT.

This chain links TRBV19 with TRBJ2-5; tentatively, D is TRBD1 or TRBD2 (6 bases each). The CDR3 is 13 amino acids. The V gene's germline CDR1 is LNHDA and CDR2 SQIVND (reference sequence). The ends were cut back, 4 bases at V and 5 bases at J, with 11 bases in the middle. DNA of the CDR3: TGTGCCAGTAGTAAGGGGGGATGGGAGACCCAGTACTTC. Encoded protein: CASSKGGWETQYF.

This chain joins TRBV5-1 and TRBJ2-1; perhaps TRBD2 as D (6 bases). V lost 0 bases and J lost 7, with 11 bases in between. This CDR3 has 14 amino acids. Germline CDR1 reads SGHRS; CDR2 reads YFSETQ. CDR3 in amino acids: CASSLDGGRNEQFF. In DNA, the CDR3 is TGCGCCAGCAGCTTGGACGGGGGTAGGAATGAGCAGTTCTTC. Supplemented by reference TRBV5-1 and TRBJ2-1, the full variable domain reads KAGVTQTPRYLIKTRGQQVTLSCSPISGHRSVSWYQQTPGQGLQFLFEYFSETQRNKGNFPGRFSGRQFSNSRSEMNVSTLELGDSALYLCASSLDGGRNEQFFGPGTRLTVL.

The J gene is TRBJ2-2, the V gene TRBV5-1; TRBD2 agrees at 11 bases. Trimming at V came to 0 bases and at J to 5 bases, leaving 6 bases not matched to a gene. Germline lookup yields CDR1 SGHRS and CDR2 YFSETQ. This CDR3 is 17 amino acids long. The DNA for the CDR3 is TGCGCCAGCAGCTTGGCGTTAGCGGGGGGGCCGACCGGGGAGCTGTTTTTT. This translates into CASSLALAGGPTGELFF.

The chain has TRBV9 and TRBJ1-1; a weak D match, TRBD1 (6 bases). CDR1 and CDR2 (germline): SGDLS, YYNGEE. The germline V and J ends were trimmed by 3 bases and 0 bases, with 12 bases remaining between them. The CDR3 sequence is 15 residues long. DNA for the CDR3: TGTGCCAGCAGCGCTCGAGACAGGATGAACACTGAAGCTTTCTTT. Translation gives CASSARDRMNTEAFF.

The chain links TRBV4-3 to TRBJ1-2; D gene ambiguous. Between the trimmed V and J ends, which lost 1 base and 0 bases, there was a span of 9 bases. The CDR3 consists of 15 residues. Germline-derived CDR1 and CDR2 are LGHNA and YSLEER. CDR3 sequence: CASSQGETTNYGYTF. CDR3 in DNA: TGCGCCAGCAGCCAAGGAGAAACCACTAACTATGGCTACACCTTC.

This rearrangement joins TRBV10-3 to TRBJ1-3; D not resolved. V was trimmed by 2 bases and J by 4 bases, leaving 9 bases between them. Germline CDR1 reads ENHRY; CDR2 reads SYGVKD. CDR3 length: 14 residues. The CDR3 here is CAISESDAGNTIYF. The DNA for the CDR3 is TGTGCCATCAGTGAGAGCGACGCAGGAAACACCATATATTTT.

The chain couples TRBV9 to TRBJ1-6; 9 nucleotides line up with TRBD1. V shed 0 bases, J shed 9 bases, and the junction held 7 bases outside the gene matches. The CDR3 has 16 residues. Looked up from germline, CDR1 is SGDLS and CDR2 is YYNGEE. The CDR3 sequence: CASSVEALDRGSPLHF. CDR3 coding DNA: TGTGCCAGCAGCGTAGAAGCGTTGGACAGGGGTTCACCCCTCCACTTT.

This CDR3 is CASRRQGYGYTF. In DNA, the CDR3 is TGTGCCAGCAGACGTCAGGGGTATGGCTACACCTTC. This rearrangement joins TRBV3-1 (or the pseudogene TRBV3-2) to TRBJ1-2; tentatively, D is TRBD1 (6 bases). Trimming removed 6 bases at V and 5 bases at J, with 10 bases between. Germline values: CDR1 LGHDT, CDR2 YNNKEL (reference sequence). The CDR3 totals 12 residues.